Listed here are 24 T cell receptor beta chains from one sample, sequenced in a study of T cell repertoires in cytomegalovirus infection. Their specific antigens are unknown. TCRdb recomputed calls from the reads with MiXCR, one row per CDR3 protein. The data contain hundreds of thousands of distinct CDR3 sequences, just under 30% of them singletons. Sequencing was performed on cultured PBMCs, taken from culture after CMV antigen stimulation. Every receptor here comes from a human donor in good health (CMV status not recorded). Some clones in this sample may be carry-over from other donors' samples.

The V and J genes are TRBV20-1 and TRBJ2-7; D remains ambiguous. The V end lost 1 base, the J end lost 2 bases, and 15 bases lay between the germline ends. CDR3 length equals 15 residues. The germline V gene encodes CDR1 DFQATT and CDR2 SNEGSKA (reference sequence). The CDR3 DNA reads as TGCAGTGCTAGAGGGCTGGGCCATTCCCCCTACGAGCAGTACTTC. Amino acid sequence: CSARGLGHSPYEQYF.

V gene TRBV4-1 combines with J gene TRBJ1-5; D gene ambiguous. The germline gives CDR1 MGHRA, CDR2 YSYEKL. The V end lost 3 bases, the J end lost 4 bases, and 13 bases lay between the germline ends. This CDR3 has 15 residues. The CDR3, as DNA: TGCGCCAGCAGCCAGGAGGGTGGGCGAAATCAGCCCCAGCATTTT. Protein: CASSQEGGRNQPQHF.

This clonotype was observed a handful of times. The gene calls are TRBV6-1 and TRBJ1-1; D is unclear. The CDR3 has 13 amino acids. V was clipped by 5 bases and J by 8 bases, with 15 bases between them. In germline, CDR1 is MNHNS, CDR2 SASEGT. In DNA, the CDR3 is TGTGCCAGCAGTTATGGAGCCCGGGTGGAAGCTTTCTTT. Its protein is CASSYGARVEAFF.

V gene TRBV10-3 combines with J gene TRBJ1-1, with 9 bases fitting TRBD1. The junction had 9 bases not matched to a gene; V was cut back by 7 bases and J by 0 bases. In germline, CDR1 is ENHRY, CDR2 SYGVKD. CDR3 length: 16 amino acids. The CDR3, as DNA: TGTGCCATCACGGGACAGGGAAGGTTGGTGAACACTGAAGCTTTCTTT. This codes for CAITGQGRLVNTEAFF.

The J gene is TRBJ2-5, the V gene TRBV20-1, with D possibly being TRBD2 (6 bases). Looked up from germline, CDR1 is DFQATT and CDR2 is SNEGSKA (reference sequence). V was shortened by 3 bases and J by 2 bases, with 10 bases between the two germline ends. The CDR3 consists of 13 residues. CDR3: CSASRDSQETQYF. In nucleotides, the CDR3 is TGCAGTGCTAGTAGGGACTCTCAAGAGACCCAGTACTTC.

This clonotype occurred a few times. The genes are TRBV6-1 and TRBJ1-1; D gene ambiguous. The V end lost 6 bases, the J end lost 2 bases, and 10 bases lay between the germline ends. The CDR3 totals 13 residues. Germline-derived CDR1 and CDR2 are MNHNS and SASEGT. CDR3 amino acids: CASRKVANTEAFF. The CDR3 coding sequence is TGTGCCAGCAGAAAGGTGGCTAACACTGAAGCTTTCTTT.

The CDR3 DNA is TGCGCCAGCAGCCTGGGACACCTTTGGACTGAAGCTTTCTTT. Translation gives CASSLGHLWTEAFF. The chain has TRBV4-1 and TRBJ1-1; a possible D gene is TRBD1 (6 bases). The CDR3 is 14 amino acids. The germline CDR1 and CDR2 sequences are MGHRA and YSYEKL. With 4 bases removed from V and 5 bases from J, the gap between germline ends came to 14 bases.

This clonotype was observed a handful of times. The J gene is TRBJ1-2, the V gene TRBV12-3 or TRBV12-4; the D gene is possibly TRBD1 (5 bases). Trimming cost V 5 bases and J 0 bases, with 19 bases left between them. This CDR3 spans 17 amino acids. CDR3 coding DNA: TGTGCCAGCAGTCCCTCCCTAGAGGGGCAGGCTAACTATGGCTACACCTTC. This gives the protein CASSPSLEGQANYGYTF.

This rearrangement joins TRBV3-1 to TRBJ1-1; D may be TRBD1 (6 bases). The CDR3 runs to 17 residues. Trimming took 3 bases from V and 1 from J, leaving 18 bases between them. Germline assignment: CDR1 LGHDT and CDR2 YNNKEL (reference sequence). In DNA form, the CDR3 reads TGTGCCAGCAGCCATGTGGACAGCTTGCTCTCGAACACTGAAGCTTTCTTT. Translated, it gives CASSHVDSLLSNTEAFF.

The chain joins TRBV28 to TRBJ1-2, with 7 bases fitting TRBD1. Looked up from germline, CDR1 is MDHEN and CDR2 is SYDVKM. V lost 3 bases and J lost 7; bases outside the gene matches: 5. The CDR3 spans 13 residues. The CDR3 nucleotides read TGTGCCAGCAGTTTTCTTGGGGACAGTGGCTACACCTTC. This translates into CASSFLGDSGYTF.

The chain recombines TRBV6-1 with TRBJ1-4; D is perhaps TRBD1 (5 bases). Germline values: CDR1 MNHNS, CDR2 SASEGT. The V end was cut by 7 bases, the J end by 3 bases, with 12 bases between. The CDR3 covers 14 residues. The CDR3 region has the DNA TGTGCCAGCACCCGAGGGGACCCTAATGAAAAACTGTTTTTT. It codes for CASTRGDPNEKLFF.

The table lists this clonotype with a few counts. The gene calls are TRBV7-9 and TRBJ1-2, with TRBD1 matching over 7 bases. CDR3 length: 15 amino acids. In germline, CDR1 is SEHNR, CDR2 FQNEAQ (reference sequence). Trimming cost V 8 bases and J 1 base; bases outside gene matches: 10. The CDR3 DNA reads TGTGCCAGCCAGGGGGGCGGCGATTTTAACTATGGCTACACCTTC. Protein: CASQGGGDFNYGYTF.

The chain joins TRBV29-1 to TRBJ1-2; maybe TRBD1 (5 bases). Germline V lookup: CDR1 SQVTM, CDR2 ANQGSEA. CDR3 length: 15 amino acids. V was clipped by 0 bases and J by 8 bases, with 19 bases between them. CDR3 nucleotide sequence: TGCAGCGTTGAAGATCTTCAGGGAAGTTCGGGAGGCTACACCTTC. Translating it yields CSVEDLQGSSGGYTF. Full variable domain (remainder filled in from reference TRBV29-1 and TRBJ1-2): SAVISQKPSRDICQRGTSLTIQCQVDSQVTMMFWYRQQPGQSLTLIATANQGSEATYESGFVIDKFPISRPNLTFSTLTVSNMSPEDSSIYLCSVEDLQGSSGGYTFGSGTRLTVV.

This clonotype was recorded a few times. The CDR3 DNA reads TGTGCCAGCACCCTGAGTAGCAATCAGCCCCAGCATTTT. Translation: CASTLSSNQPQHF. The chain couples TRBV2 to TRBJ1-5, with D uncertain. V was trimmed by 7 bases and J by 0 bases, leaving 7 bases between them. CDR3 size: 13 residues. Germline loops: CDR1 SNHLY, CDR2 FYNNEI. The whole variable domain, remainder taken from reference TRBV2 and TRBJ1-5, is EPEVTQTPSHQVTQMGQEVILRCVPISNHLYFYWYRQILGQKVEFLVSFYNNEISEKSEIFDDQFSVERPDGSNFTLKIRSTKLEDSAMYFCASTLSSNQPQHFGDGTRLSIL.

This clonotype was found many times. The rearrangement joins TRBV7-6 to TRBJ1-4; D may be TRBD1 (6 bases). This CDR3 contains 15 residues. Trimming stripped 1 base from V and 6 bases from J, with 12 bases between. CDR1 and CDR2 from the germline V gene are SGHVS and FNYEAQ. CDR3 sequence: CASSLERGAYEKLFF. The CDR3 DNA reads TGTGCCAGCAGCTTAGAACGGGGGGCTTATGAAAAACTGTTTTTT. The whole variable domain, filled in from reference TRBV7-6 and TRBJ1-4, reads GAGVSQSPRYKVTKRGQDVALRCDPISGHVSLYWYRQALGQGPEFLTYFNYEAQQDKSGLPNDRFSAERPEGSISTLTIQRTEQRDSAMYRCASSLERGAYEKLFFGSGTQLSVL.

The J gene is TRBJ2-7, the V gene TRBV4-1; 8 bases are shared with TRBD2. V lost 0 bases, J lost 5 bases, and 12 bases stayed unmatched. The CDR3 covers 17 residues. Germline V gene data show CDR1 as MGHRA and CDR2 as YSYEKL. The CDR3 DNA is TGCGCCAGCAGCCAAGAAGAGGAACCGGGAGGGAGCCACGAGCAGTACTTC. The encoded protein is CASSQEEEPGGSHEQYF.

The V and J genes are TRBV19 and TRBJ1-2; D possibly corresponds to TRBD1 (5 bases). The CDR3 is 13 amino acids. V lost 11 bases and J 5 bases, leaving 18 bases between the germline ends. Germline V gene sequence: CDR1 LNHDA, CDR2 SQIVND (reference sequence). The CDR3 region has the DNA TGTGCCTCCGCCCGGGACTTGATTTATGGCTACACCTTC. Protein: CASARDLIYGYTF.

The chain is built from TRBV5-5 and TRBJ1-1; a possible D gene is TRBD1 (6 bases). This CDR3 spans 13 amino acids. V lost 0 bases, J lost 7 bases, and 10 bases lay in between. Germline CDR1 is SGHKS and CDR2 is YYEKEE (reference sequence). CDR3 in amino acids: CASSLGQEYEAFF. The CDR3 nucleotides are TGTGCCAGCAGCTTGGGACAGGAATATGAAGCTTTCTTT.

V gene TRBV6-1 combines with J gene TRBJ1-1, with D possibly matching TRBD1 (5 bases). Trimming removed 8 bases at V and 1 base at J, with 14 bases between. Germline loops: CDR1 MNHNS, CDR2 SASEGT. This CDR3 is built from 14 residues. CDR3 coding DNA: TGTGCCAGCTGGGGGGGACTGACGAACACTGAAGCTTTCTTT. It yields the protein CASWGGLTNTEAFF.

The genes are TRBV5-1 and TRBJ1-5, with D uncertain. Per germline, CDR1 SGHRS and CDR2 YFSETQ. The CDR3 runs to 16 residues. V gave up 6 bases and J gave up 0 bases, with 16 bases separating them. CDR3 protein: CASTPRTFYSNQPQHF. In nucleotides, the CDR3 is TGCGCCAGCACTCCACGGACGTTCTATAGCAATCAGCCCCAGCATTTT.

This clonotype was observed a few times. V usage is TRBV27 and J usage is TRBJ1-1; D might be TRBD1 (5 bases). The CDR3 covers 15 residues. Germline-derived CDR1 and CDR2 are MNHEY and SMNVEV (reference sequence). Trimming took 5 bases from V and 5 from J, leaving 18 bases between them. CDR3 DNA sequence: TGTGCCAGCAGTCCCTTCCCCAGGAAGGGGACTGAAGCTTTCTTT. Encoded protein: CASSPFPRKGTEAFF.

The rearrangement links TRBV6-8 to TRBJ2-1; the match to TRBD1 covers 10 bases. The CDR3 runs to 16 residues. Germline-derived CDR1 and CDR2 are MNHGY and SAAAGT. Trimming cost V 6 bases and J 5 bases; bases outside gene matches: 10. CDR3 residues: CASRETGGATHNEQFF. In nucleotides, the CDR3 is TGTGCCAGCAGAGAGACAGGGGGCGCAACCCACAATGAGCAGTTCTTC.

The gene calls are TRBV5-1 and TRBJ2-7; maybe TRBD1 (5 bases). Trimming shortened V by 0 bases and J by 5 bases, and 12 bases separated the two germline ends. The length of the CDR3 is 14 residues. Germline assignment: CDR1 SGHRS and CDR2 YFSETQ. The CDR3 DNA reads TGCGCCAGCAGCTTGGAAGGGGTTCCCAACGAGCAGTACTTC. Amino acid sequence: CASSLEGVPNEQYF.

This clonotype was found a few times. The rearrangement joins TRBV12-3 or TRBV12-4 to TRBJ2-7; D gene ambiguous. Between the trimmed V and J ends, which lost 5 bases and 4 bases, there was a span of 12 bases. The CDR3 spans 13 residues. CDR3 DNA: TGTGCCAGCAGTCCCCGGAATGATTACGAGCAGTACTTC. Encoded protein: CASSPRNDYEQYF.